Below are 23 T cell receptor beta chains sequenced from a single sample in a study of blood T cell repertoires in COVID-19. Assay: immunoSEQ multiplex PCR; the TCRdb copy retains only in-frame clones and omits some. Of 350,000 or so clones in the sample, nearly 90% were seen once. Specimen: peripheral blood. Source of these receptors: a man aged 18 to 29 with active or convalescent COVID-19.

CDR3 region: CASSERRTNTGELFF. CDR3 in DNA: TGTGCCAGCAGCGAGCGGCGGACGAACACCGGGGAGCTGTTTTTT. V is TRBV7-2 and J is TRBJ2-2; a possible D gene is TRBD2 (5 bases). The CDR3 covers 15 residues. V was cut by 5 bases and J by 0 bases, with 10 bases left in between. CDR1 SGHTA and CDR2 FQGNSA come from the germline V gene.

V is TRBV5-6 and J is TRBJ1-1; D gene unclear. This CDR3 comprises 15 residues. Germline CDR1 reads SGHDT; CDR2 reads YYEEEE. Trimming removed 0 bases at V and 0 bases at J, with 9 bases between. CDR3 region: CASSLGATMNTEAFF. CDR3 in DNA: TGTGCCAGCAGCTTGGGGGCAACCATGAACACTGAAGCTTTCTTT. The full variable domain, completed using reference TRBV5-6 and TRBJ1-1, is DAGVTQSPTHLIKTRGQQVTLRCSPKSGHDTVSWYQQALGQGPQFIFQYYEEEERQRGNFPDRFSGHQFPNYSSELNVNALLLGDSALYLCASSLGATMNTEAFFGQGTRLTVV.

The CDR3 reads CASSVAGEETQYF. The DNA of the CDR3 is TGCGCCAGCAGCGTAGCGGGAGAGGAGACCCAGTACTTC. This rearrangement joins TRBV5-1 to TRBJ2-5, with 9 bases fitting TRBD2. This CDR3 has 13 amino acids. V lost 4 bases to trimming and J lost 5 bases; unmatched junction nucleotides: 3. The germline V gene has CDR1 SGHRS and CDR2 YFSETQ.

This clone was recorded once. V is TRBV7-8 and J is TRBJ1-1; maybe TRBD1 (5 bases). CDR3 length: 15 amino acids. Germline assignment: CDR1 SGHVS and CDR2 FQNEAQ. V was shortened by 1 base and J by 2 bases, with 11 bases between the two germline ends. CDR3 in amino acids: CASSLGGQRNTEAFF. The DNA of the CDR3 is TGTGCCAGCAGCTTAGGGGGCCAACGAAACACTGAAGCTTTCTTT. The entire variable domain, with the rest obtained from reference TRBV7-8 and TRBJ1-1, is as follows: GAGVSQSPRYKVAKRGQDVALRCDPISGHVSLFWYQQALGQGPEFLTYFQNEAQLDKSGLPSDRFFAERPEGSVSTLKIQRTQQEDSAVYLCASSLGGQRNTEAFFGQGTRLTVV.

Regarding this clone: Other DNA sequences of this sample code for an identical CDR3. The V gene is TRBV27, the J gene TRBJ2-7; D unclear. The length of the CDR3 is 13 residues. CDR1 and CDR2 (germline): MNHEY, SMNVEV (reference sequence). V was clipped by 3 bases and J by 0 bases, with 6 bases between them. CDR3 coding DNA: TGTGCCAGCAGTTTTGGCACCTCCTACGAGCAGTACTTC. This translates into CASSFGTSYEQYF.

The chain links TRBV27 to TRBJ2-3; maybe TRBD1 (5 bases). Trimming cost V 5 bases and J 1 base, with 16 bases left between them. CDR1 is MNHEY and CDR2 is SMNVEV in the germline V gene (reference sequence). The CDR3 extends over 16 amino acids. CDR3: CASSTLREFRTDTQYF. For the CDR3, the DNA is TGTGCCAGCAGTACCCTCAGGGAATTTCGCACAGATACGCAGTATTTT.

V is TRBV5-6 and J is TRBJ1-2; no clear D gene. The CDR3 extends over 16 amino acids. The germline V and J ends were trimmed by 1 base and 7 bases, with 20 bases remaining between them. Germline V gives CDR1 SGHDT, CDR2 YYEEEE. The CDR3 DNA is TGTGCCAGCAGCTTGAGGGTGCCGGGATACTACGCTGGCTACACCTTC. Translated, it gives CASSLRVPGYYAGYTF. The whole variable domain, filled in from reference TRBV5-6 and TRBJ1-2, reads DAGVTQSPTHLIKTRGQQVTLRCSPKSGHDTVSWYQQALGQGPQFIFQYYEEEERQRGNFPDRFSGHQFPNYSSELNVNALLLGDSALYLCASSLRVPGYYAGYTFGSGTRLTVV.

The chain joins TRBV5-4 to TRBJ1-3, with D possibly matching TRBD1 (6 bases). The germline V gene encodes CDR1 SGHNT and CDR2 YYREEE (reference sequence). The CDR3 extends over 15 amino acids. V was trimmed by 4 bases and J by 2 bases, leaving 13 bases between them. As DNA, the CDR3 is TGTGCCAGCAGCGGGGGGGGCAGTACTGGAAACACCATATATTTT. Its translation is CASSGGGSTGNTIYF.

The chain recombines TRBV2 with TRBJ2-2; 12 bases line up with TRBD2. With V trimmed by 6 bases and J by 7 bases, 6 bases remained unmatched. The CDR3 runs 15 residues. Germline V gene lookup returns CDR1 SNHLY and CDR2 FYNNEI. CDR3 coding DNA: TGTGCCAGCAGGGCGGGACTAGCGGGCGTCGGGGAGCTGTTTTTT. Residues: CASRAGLAGVGELFF. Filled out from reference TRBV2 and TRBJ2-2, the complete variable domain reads EPEVTQTPSHQVTQMGQEVILRCVPISNHLYFYWYRQILGQKVEFLVSFYNNEISEKSEIFDDQFSVERPDGSNFTLKIRSTKLEDSAMYFCASRAGLAGVGELFFGEGSRLTVL.

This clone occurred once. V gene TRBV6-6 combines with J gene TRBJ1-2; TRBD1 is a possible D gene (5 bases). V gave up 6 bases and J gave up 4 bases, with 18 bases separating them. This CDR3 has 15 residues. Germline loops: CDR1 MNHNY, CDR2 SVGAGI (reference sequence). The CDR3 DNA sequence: TGTGCCAGCAGGAGGGGAAGTGGAGCGGGCTATGGCTACACCTTC. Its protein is CASRRGSGAGYGYTF.

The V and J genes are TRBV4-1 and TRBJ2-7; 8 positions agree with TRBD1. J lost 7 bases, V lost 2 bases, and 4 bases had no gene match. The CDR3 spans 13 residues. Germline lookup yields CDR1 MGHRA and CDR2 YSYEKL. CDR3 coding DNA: TGCGCCAGCAGCCAACAGGGGGCGTGGGAGCAGTACTTC. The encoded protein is CASSQQGAWEQYF.

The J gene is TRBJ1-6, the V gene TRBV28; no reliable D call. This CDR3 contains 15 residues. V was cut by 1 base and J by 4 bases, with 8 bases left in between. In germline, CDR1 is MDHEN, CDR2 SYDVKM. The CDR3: CASSLFGRYNSPLHF. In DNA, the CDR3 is TGTGCCAGCAGTTTATTCGGCAGGTATAATTCACCCCTCCACTTT.

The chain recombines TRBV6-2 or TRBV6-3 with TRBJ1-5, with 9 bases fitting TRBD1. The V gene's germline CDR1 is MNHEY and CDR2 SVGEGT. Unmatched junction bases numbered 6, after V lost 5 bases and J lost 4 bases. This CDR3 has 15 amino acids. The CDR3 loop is CASSPPDRGNQPQHF. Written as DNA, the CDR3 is TGTGCCAGCAGTCCACCGGACAGGGGAAATCAGCCCCAGCATTTT.

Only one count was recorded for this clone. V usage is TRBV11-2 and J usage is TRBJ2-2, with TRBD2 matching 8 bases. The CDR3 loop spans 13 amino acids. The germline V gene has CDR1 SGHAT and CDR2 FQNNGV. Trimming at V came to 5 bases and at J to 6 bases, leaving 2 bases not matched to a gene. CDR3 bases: TGTGCCAGCAGCCCGGGGGGGGCCGGGGAGCTGTTTTTT. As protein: CASSPGGAGELFF.

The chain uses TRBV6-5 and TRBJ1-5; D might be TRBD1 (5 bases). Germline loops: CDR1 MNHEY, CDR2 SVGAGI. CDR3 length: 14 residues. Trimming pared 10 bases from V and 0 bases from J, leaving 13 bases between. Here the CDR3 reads CATRQRDSNQPQHF. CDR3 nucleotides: TGTGCCACCAGACAGAGAGATAGCAATCAGCCCCAGCATTTT.

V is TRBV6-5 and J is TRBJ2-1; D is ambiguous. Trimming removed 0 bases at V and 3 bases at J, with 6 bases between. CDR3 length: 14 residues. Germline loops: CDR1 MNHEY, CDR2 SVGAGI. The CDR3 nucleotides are TGTGCCAGCAGTTACTCTCCCAGCTACAATGAGCAGTTCTTC. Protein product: CASSYSPSYNEQFF.

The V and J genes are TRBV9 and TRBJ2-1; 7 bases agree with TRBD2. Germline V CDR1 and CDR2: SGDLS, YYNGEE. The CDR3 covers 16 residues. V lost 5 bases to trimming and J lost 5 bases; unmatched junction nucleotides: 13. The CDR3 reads CASSAIAGRSHNEQFF. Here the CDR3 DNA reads TGTGCCAGCAGTGCCATAGCGGGTAGATCTCACAATGAGCAGTTCTTC.

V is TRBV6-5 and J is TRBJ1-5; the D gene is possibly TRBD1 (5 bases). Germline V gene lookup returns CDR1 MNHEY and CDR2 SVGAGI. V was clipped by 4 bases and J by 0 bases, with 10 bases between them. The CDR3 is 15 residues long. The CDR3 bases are TGTGCCAGCAGTTCCCACAGGAATAGCAATCAGCCCCAGCATTTT. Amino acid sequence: CASSSHRNSNQPQHF.

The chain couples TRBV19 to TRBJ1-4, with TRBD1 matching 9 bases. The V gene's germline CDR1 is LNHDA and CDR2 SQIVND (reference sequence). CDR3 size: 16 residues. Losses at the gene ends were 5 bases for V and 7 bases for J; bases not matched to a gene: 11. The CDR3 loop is CASSDSPGTGSEKLFF. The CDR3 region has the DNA TGTGCCAGTAGTGACTCCCCCGGGACAGGGAGTGAAAAACTGTTTTTT.

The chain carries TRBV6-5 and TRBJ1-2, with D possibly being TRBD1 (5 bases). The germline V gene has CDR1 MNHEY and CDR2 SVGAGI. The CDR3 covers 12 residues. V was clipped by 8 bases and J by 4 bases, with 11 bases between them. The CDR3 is CASARGGYGYTF. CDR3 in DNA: TGTGCCAGCGCTCGGGGGGGCTATGGCTACACCTTC.

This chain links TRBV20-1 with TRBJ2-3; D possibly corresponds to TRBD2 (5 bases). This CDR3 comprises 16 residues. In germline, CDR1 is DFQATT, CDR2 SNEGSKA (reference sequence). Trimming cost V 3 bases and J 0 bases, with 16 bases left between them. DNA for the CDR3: TGCAGTGCTAGTGCGCTAGCCGTAGATAGCACAGATACGCAGTATTTT. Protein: CSASALAVDSTDTQYF.

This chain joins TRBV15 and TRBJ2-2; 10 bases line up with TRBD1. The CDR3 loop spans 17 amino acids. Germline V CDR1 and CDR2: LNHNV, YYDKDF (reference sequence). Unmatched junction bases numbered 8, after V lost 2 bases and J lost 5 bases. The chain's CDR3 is CATSRTSGQGKTGELFF. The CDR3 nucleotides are TGTGCCACCAGCAGAACTTCGGGACAGGGGAAAACCGGGGAGCTGTTTTTT.

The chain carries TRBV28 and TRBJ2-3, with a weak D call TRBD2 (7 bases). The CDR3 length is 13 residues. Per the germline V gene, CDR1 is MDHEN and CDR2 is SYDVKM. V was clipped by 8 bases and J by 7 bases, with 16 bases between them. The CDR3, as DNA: TGTGCCAGCCAAACGGGGGGCCGATATACGCAGTATTTT. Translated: CASQTGGRYTQYF.